The rows below give T cell receptor beta chains drawn from one sample of a study of CD8+ T cells in alopecia areata. The table came from immunoSEQ multiplex PCR; TCRdb's copy has only in-frame clones and leaves some out. The table includes approximately 180,000 clones, around 58% detected once. Sequencing used CD4+ T cells sorted from blood, obtained at approximately week 61, from a patient treated with tofacitinib. These receptors all stem from a human donor with alopecia areata. CDR3s include the opening cysteine and the closing phenylalanine or tryptophan. Each record gives: CDR3 protein, CDR3 DNA, V gene, clone size, D gene, J gene, CDR3 length. D genes are given only for firm matches. Clone size is given for some rows only: seen once, a few or many times, or a class if the clone is expanded.

CASSERVTEAFF | TGTGCCAGCAGTGAACGGGTTACAGAAGCTTTCTTT | TRBV6-1 | - | - | TRBJ1-1 | 12
CASSDLAGIKETQYF | TGTGCCAGCAGTGATCTTGCGGGAATCAAAGAGACCCAGTACTTC | TRBV9 | - | - | TRBJ2-5 | 15
CASSRNADRGREQYF | TGTGCCAGCAGTCGGAACGCGGACAGGGGAAGGGAGCAGTACTTC | TRBV6-5 | - | TRBD1 | TRBJ2-7 | 15
CAWNLGSGGLPYEQYF | TGTGCCTGGAATCTGGGTAGCGGGGGGCTCCCCTACGAGCAGTACTTC | TRBV30 | - | TRBD2 | TRBJ2-7 | 16
CASSVDRADTQYF | TGTGCCAGCAGTGTGGACAGGGCAGATACGCAGTATTTT | TRBV6-4 | - | TRBD1 | TRBJ2-3 | 13
CAISGGSSYNSPLHF | TGTGCCATCAGTGGCGGTTCCTCCTATAATTCACCCCTCCACTTT | TRBV10-3 | - | - | TRBJ1-6 | 15
CAIASGDTDTQYF | TGTGCCATCGCTAGCGGGGACACAGATACGCAGTATTTT | TRBV10-3 | - | TRBD2 | TRBJ2-3 | 13
CASSDPSGESPYEQYF | TGTGCCAGCAGTGACCCCAGCGGGGAGAGCCCCTACGAGCAGTACTTC | TRBV2 | - | TRBD2 | TRBJ2-7 | 16
CASKAALSSYNEQFF | TGCGCCAGCAAAGCTGCCTTAAGCTCCTACAATGAGCAGTTCTTC | TRBV5-1 | few | - | TRBJ2-1 | 15
CASSLTSWETQYF | TGTGCCAGCAGCTTAACTAGCTGGGAGACCCAGTACTTC | TRBV7-3 | - | - | TRBJ2-5 | 13
CAWSVEGYHSQPQHF | TGTGCCTGGAGTGTAGAAGGGTACCATAGCCAGCCCCAGCATTTT | TRBV30 | - | - | TRBJ1-5 | 15
CSVEDKGGGRNEQFF | TGCAGCGTTGAAGACAAGGGAGGGGGGCGCAATGAGCAGTTCTTC | TRBV29-1 | - | - | TRBJ2-1 | 15
CASSPGTNTEAFF | TGTGCCAGCTCACCAGGGACGAACACTGAAGCTTTCTTT | TRBV18 | - | - | TRBJ1-1 | 13
CASSQEGASGGWNQPQHF | TGTGCCAGCAGCCAAGAGGGTGCTTCGGGGGGGTGGAATCAGCCCCAGCATTTT | TRBV4-2 | - | - | TRBJ1-5 | 18
CASRDGTTNSPLHF | TGTGCCAGTAGGGACGGGACAACTAATTCACCCCTCCACTTT | TRBV19 | - | - | TRBJ1-6 | 14
CASSYWSDRDTQYF | TGTGCCAGCAGTTACTGGTCAGATCGAGATACGCAGTATTTT | TRBV6-5 | - | - | TRBJ2-3 | 14